This entry lists 25 T cell receptor beta chains sequenced from one sample in a study of blood T cell repertoires in COVID-19. Data came from immunoSEQ multiplex PCR; TCRdb stores just in-frame clones and leaves some out. The data show 200,000 to 250,000 clones, about 83% seen once. The sample comprised peripheral blood. These receptors originate from a man aged 30-40 years who had recovered from COVID-19.

This chain connects TRBV28 to TRBJ2-5, with D tentatively TRBD1 (6 bases). Germline lookup yields CDR1 MDHEN and CDR2 SYDVKM. Trimming removed 7 bases at V and 2 bases at J, with 11 bases between. CDR3 size: 13 residues. CDR3 sequence (DNA): TGTGCCAGCATGGGGGCAGTACAAGAGACCCAGTACTTC. Amino acid sequence: CASMGAVQETQYF.

CDR3 loop: CASSEGSRGVETDTQYF. CDR3 DNA: TGTGCCAGCAGTGAAGGCTCGCGGGGGGTAGAAACAGATACGCAGTATTTT. The chain couples TRBV25-1 to TRBJ2-3; the match to TRBD2 covers 8 bases. CDR1 is MGHDK, CDR2 SYGVNS, per germline. CDR3 length: 17 residues. V dropped 2 bases and J dropped 3; count of bases not matched to a gene: 10.

V and J are TRBV25-1 and TRBJ2-1; D is possibly TRBD2 (6 bases). Germline-derived CDR1 and CDR2 are MGHDK and SYGVNS. CDR3 length equals 16 residues. With 6 bases removed from V and 9 bases from J, the gap between germline ends came to 24 bases. CDR3 in DNA: TGTGCCAGCAGACCTACTACTAGCTCGGGTCAGCGTGAGCAGTTCTTC. Translated: CASRPTTSSGQREQFF.

This clone was found many times. The CDR3 loop is CASSAGQGPPYQETQYF. As DNA, the CDR3 is TGTGCCAGCAGTGCGGGACAGGGTCCTCCGTACCAAGAGACCCAGTACTTC. The rearrangement uses TRBV6-1 and TRBJ2-5, with TRBD1 identical over 9 bases. Germline V gives CDR1 MNHNS, CDR2 SASEGT. V was clipped by 4 bases and J by 0 bases; unmatched bases: 9. The CDR3 has 17 amino acids.

The V call is TRBV5-5, the J call TRBJ2-5, with D unresolved. CDR3 length: 13 residues. The ends were cut back, 2 bases at V and 3 bases at J, with 8 bases in the middle. Germline CDR1 reads SGHKS; CDR2 reads YYEKEE (reference sequence). In nucleotides, the CDR3 is TGTGCCAGCAGCTTAGACTGGGAAGAGACCCAGTACTTC. Protein product: CASSLDWEETQYF. The entire variable domain, with the rest obtained from reference TRBV5-5 and TRBJ2-5, is as follows: DAGVTQSPTHLIKTRGQQVTLRCSPISGHKSVSWYQQVLGQGPQFIFQYYEKEERGRGNFPDRFSARQFPNYSSELNVNALLLGDSALYLCASSLDWEETQYFGPGTRLLVL.

This rearrangement joins TRBV28 to TRBJ2-2; possibly TRBD1 for D (6 bases). CDR1 MDHEN and CDR2 SYDVKM come from the germline V gene. The germline V and J ends were trimmed by 7 bases and 7 bases, with 16 bases remaining between them. The CDR3 has 14 residues. The CDR3 DNA sequence: TGTGCCAGCACCCCCAGGGGAAATGGCGGGGAGCTGTTTTTT. It specifies CASTPRGNGGELFF.

This chain connects TRBV19 to TRBJ1-5; 7 bases match TRBD1. The J segment lost 2 bases and the V segment lost 2 bases, leaving 3 bases of the junction unmatched. The CDR3 has 15 residues. In germline, CDR1 is LNHDA, CDR2 SQIVND (reference sequence). DNA for the CDR3: TGTGCCAGTAGTATAAGCAGGGGGGGCAATCAGCCCCAGCATTTT. It specifies CASSISRGGNQPQHF. The full variable domain, rest sourced from reference TRBV19 and TRBJ1-5, is DGGITQSPKYLFRKEGQNVTLSCEQNLNHDAMYWYRQDPGQGLRLIYYSQIVNDFQKGDIAEGYSVSREKKESFPLTVTSAQKNPTAFYLCASSISRGGNQPQHFGDGTRLSIL.

This sequence joins TRBV5-4 and TRBJ1-1; the match to TRBD1 covers 7 bases. The germline gives CDR1 SGHNT, CDR2 YYREEE (reference sequence). This CDR3 is built from 15 residues. V shed 3 bases and J 0 bases; nucleotides not matched to a gene: 5. Written as DNA, the CDR3 is TGTGCCAGCAGCTCCGGACAGGAGCTGAACACTGAAGCTTTCTTT. Residues: CASSSGQELNTEAFF.

This chain joins TRBV18 and TRBJ2-7, with TRBD2 as a possible D gene (5 bases). The germline CDR1 and CDR2 sequences are KGHSH and LQKENI. V dropped 3 bases and J dropped 1 base, with 10 bases sitting between them. This CDR3 spans 14 amino acids. The CDR3 sequence is CASSPEARSYEQYF. CDR3 nucleotide sequence: TGTGCCAGCTCACCGGAGGCAAGGTCCTACGAGCAGTACTTC.

The V and J genes are TRBV25-1 and TRBJ2-3; 8 bases line up with TRBD1. After removal of 4 bases from V and 5 bases from J, the junction contained 11 bases not matched to a gene. The CDR3 contains 16 residues. CDR1 and CDR2 from the germline V gene are MGHDK and SYGVNS. CDR3 protein: CASSGGTGGIKDTQYF. CDR3 DNA sequence: TGTGCCAGCAGTGGCGGGACAGGAGGAATAAAAGATACGCAGTATTTT.

CDR3 DNA: TGTGCCAGCAGTTACTCGGCAGTCACAGATACGCAGTATTTT. It encodes CASSYSAVTDTQYF. The chain recombines TRBV6-5 with TRBJ2-3; D not resolved. Per the germline V gene, CDR1 is MNHEY and CDR2 is SVGAGI. There are 14 residues in the CDR3. V was clipped by 0 bases and J by 2 bases, with 6 bases between them.

This clone has just one count. This chain uses TRBV9 with TRBJ2-7; D is uncertain. The V end was cut by 3 bases, the J end by 2 bases, with 9 bases between. This CDR3 comprises 13 residues. In germline, CDR1 is SGDLS, CDR2 YYNGEE. CDR3 bases: TGTGCCAGCAGCGGGTCACTCACCTACGAGCAGTACTTC. Translation gives CASSGSLTYEQYF.

V and J are TRBV7-6 and TRBJ1-4; TRBD1 matches at 7 bases. The germline CDR1 and CDR2 sequences are SGHVS and FNYEAQ. The CDR3 extends over 15 amino acids. The J segment lost 7 bases and the V segment lost 3 bases, leaving 8 bases of the junction unmatched. CDR3 protein: CASSLGDRDGEKLFF. CDR3 in DNA: TGTGCCAGCAGCTTGGGTGACAGGGACGGTGAAAAACTGTTTTTT.

The CDR3, as DNA: TGCGCCAGCAGTGCAGCGGGGGGGCCGGAAGAGCAGTACGTC. The encoded protein is CASSAAGGPEEQYV. The chain employs TRBV10-2 and TRBJ2-7; 10 nucleotides line up with TRBD2. Germline CDR1 is WSHSY and CDR2 is SAAADI. The trim removed 4 bases at V and 7 bases at J, leaving 7 bases unmatched. CDR3 length: 14 residues.

The rearrangement uses TRBV5-6 and TRBJ2-3, with D perhaps TRBD1 (5 bases). V shed 2 bases and J shed 1 base, with 5 bases lying between them. This CDR3 spans 13 amino acids. Germline CDR1 is SGHDT and CDR2 is YYEEEE. DNA for the CDR3: TGTGCCAGCAGCTTAGGGGGCACAGATACGCAGTATTTT. It specifies CASSLGGTDTQYF.

The sample holds one count of this clone. This CDR3 is CASSSPGQGASGELFF. The CDR3, as DNA: TGTGCCAGCAGTTCGCCCGGACAGGGGGCGTCCGGGGAGCTGTTTTTT. The gene calls are TRBV6-5 and TRBJ2-2, with TRBD1 identical over 11 bases. This CDR3 region has 16 residues. CDR1 and CDR2 from the germline V gene are MNHEY and SVGAGI. J was trimmed by 6 bases and V by 4 bases; bases with no gene match: 7.

The chain combines TRBV29-1 with TRBJ2-3; tentative D call: TRBD1 (5 bases). With 0 bases removed from V and 14 bases from J, the gap between germline ends came to 15 bases. CDR1 and CDR2 (germline): SQVTM, ANQGSEA. The CDR3 has 12 amino acids. CDR3 sequence reads: CSVEDDTGYRYF. The CDR3 bases are TGCAGCGTTGAAGATGACACAGGCTATAGGTATTTT.

The V call is TRBV7-2, the J call TRBJ2-5, with 8 bases fitting TRBD2. The CDR3 has 17 amino acids. V was clipped by 5 bases and J by 5 bases; unmatched bases: 16. Germline V lookup: CDR1 SGHTA, CDR2 FQGNSA. CDR3 bases: TGTGCCAGCAGCCCGACCTTAAGCGGGGGAGGAGGGGAGACCCAGTACTTC. Translating it yields CASSPTLSGGGGETQYF.

The chain is built from TRBV6-5 and TRBJ1-6; no firm D call. This CDR3 has 16 residues. V was pared by 0 bases and J by 7 bases, with 13 bases between. CDR1 and CDR2 from the germline V gene are MNHEY and SVGAGI. The DNA for the CDR3 is TGTGCCAGCAGTTACTCCCCGGGAAGGGCCAATTCACCCCTCCACTTT. It is translated as CASSYSPGRANSPLHF.

The rearrangement uses TRBV28 and TRBJ2-1; TRBD1 agrees at 7 bases. V shed 3 bases and J 5 bases; nucleotides not matched to a gene: 7. This CDR3 is built from 15 residues. Germline CDR1 MDHEN, CDR2 SYDVKM. CDR3 amino acids: CASSFMGQMNNEQFF. Written as DNA, the CDR3 is TGTGCCAGCAGTTTTATGGGACAGATGAACAATGAGCAGTTCTTC.

The rearrangement uses TRBV19 and TRBJ1-3; D is perhaps TRBD1 (5 bases). The CDR3 covers 16 residues. Trimming left V 7 bases short and J 2 bases short, with 18 bases between. Germline V gives CDR1 LNHDA, CDR2 SQIVND (reference sequence). CDR3 in amino acids: CASTPQGRVAGNTIYF. The CDR3 region has the DNA TGTGCCAGTACACCCCAGGGAAGGGTTGCTGGAAACACCATATATTTT.

This clone has just a few counts. The V gene is TRBV7-8, the J gene TRBJ2-5; weak D call: TRBD2 (5 bases). From germline, CDR1 is SGHVS and CDR2 FQNEAQ. The CDR3 has 17 amino acids. V was trimmed by 5 bases and J by 1 base, leaving 20 bases between them. Written as DNA, the CDR3 is TGTGCCAGCAGCCCGGCCCCCGCTCCTAGCTCCCAAGAGACCCAGTACTTC. It specifies CASSPAPAPSSQETQYF. The variable domain in full, completed from reference TRBV7-8 and TRBJ2-5, reads GAGVSQSPRYKVAKRGQDVALRCDPISGHVSLFWYQQALGQGPEFLTYFQNEAQLDKSGLPSDRFFAERPEGSVSTLKIQRTQQEDSAVYLCASSPAPAPSSQETQYFGPGTRLLVL.

The V call is TRBV18, the J call TRBJ1-6; D is undetermined. The V and J ends lost 2 bases and 8 bases respectively, with 13 bases between them. Germline CDR1 is KGHSH and CDR2 is LQKENI. The CDR3 is 15 amino acids. The CDR3 region is CASSPSPNGDSPLHF. CDR3 coding DNA: TGTGCCAGCTCACCAAGCCCGAACGGGGATTCACCCCTCCACTTT.

The chain uses TRBV4-1 and TRBJ1-1; TRBD1 might be the D (6 bases). Germline V gene sequence: CDR1 MGHRA, CDR2 YSYEKL. CDR3 length: 12 amino acids. The V gene lost 3 bases and the J gene lost 5 bases, with 7 bases spanning the gap. In DNA form, the CDR3 reads TGCGCCAGCAGCCACGACAGGACTGAAGCTTTCTTT. Translation: CASSHDRTEAFF.

The rearrangement uses TRBV28 and TRBJ2-4; maybe TRBD1 (5 bases). In germline, CDR1 is MDHEN, CDR2 SYDVKM. The CDR3 is 15 residues long. Trimming cost V 5 bases and J 5 bases, with 16 bases left between them. The CDR3 is CASSELRDGENIQYF. CDR3 in DNA: TGTGCCAGCAGTGAACTCAGGGATGGGGAAAACATTCAGTACTTC.